A selection of T cell receptor beta chains follows, all from one sample in a study of shared clonotypes between healthy human individuals. TCRdb's copy holds only in-frame clones and misses some; the assay was immunoSEQ multiplex PCR. Among some 200,000 clones listed, approximately 61% were seen once. Sequencing was done on a sample of memory CD4+ T cells sorted from blood. The receptors were sampled from a man in his thirties or forties in good health. Each CDR3 is given with its conserved first and last residue. Fields, in order: V gene, J gene, clone size, D gene, CDR3 DNA, CDR3 protein. The D gene is left open where the match is weak. A row's size may be missing; if present it is once, few, many or a size class.

TRBV29-1	TRBJ2-1	few	TRBD2	TGCAGCGTGGATAGCGGGAGCTCCTACAATGAGCAGTTCTTC	CSVDSGSSYNEQFF
TRBV5-6	TRBJ2-7	-	TRBD2	TGTGCCAGCAGCCCTAGCGGGCGCCCCCCCTACGAGCAGTACTTC	CASSPSGRPPYEQYF
TRBV2	TRBJ2-7	-	TRBD1	TGTGCCAGCAGGCCCACAGGGGCGTCCTACGAGCAGTACTTC	CASRPTGASYEQYF
TRBV7-2	TRBJ2-7	many	TRBD2	TGTGCCAGCAGCTTAGAGGCTAGCAGGCCCGGACTAGCGGGAGTGCAGTACTTC	CASSLEASRPGLAGVQYF
TRBV29-1	TRBJ2-7	-	-	TGCAGCGTACCGAACGGGACACCCGGCTCCTACGAGCAGTACTTC	CSVPNGTPGSYEQYF
TRBV14	TRBJ2-3	-	-	TGTGCCAGCAGCCAAGATCCCGGGCAGGGGCGGACGCAGTATTTT	CASSQDPGQGRTQYF
TRBV2	TRBJ2-3	-	TRBD2	TGTGCCTCGGCAGGTCGGTGGACTAGCGGGGTCGATACGCAGTATTTT	CASAGRWTSGVDTQYF
TRBV27	TRBJ2-1	-	-	TGTGCCAGCAGTCTGCTTCCGGGACAATACTACAATGAGCAGTTCTTC	CASSLLPGQYYNEQFF
TRBV11-2	TRBJ2-5	few	-	TGTGCCAGCAGCTTAGTTGAGACCCAGTACTTC	CASSLVETQYF
TRBV7-3	TRBJ2-3	few	-	TGTGCCAGCAGCCGGGGCGGCATCGGGAGCCTTGCAGATACGCAGTATTTT	CASSRGGIGSLADTQYF
TRBV19	TRBJ2-3	-	-	TGTGCCAGTAGTATAGTCCCCGGGGGATGGGGCACAGATACGCAGTATTTT	CASSIVPGGWGTDTQYF
TRBV28	TRBJ2-6	-	-	TGTGCCAGCAGTTTAGGCGGGAATACTGGGGCCAACGTCCTGACTTTC	CASSLGGNTGANVLTF
TRBV11-2	TRBJ1-1	-	-	TGTGCCAGCAGCCAAAGTTCTGCTGGGACTGAAGCTTTCTTT	CASSQSSAGTEAFF
TRBV28	TRBJ1-5	-	TRBD1	TGTGCCGGACAGACAGGGGGGAACAATCAGCCCCAGCATTTT	CAGQTGGNNQPQHF
TRBV28	TRBJ1-1	-	-	TGTGCCAGCAGTTTGGTTGGAGAGTCTGAAGCTTTCTTT	CASSLVGESEAFF
TRBV5-4	TRBJ2-2	-	-	TGTGCCAGCAGCTCCCCCGGACAGCACCGGGAGCTGTTTTTT	CASSSPGQHRELFF
TRBV11-2	TRBJ2-3	-	TRBD1	TGTGCCAGCAGCCGCGTGGCGGGACAGGGGGCAACAGATACGCAGTATTTT	CASSRVAGQGATDTQYF
TRBV27	TRBJ2-5	-	-	TGTGCCAGCAGCCGAGGAGGGAGCCAAGAGACCCAGTACTTC	CASSRGGSQETQYF
TRBV5-4	TRBJ2-5	-	-	TGTGCCAGCAGCTTCCACTACCAAGAAGAGACCCAGTACTTC	CASSFHYQEETQYF
TRBV11-1	TRBJ1-1	few	-	TGTGCCAGCAGCTTGGACCTTTTGAACACTGAAGCTTTCTTT	CASSLDLLNTEAFF
TRBV6-1	TRBJ1-3	-	TRBD1	TGTGCCAGCAGTGACCGGGACAGGTCGAGCGGCTCTGGAAACACCATATATTTT	CASSDRDRSSGSGNTIYF
TRBV7-9	TRBJ2-5	-	TRBD1	TGTGCCAGCAGCTTACACTATGGGACAGACGACCAAGAGACCCAGTACTTC	CASSLHYGTDDQETQYF
TRBV10-3	TRBJ2-2	-	-	TGTGCCACCAGGGACAACGCGAACACCGGGGAGCTGTTTTTT	CATRDNANTGELFF
TRBV11-2	TRBJ2-7	few	-	TGTGCCAGCAGCTTAGCGGCAGGGTTGACGGGCGAGCAGTACTTC	CASSLAAGLTGEQYF
TRBV11-2	TRBJ1-3	-	-	TGTGCCAGCAGCCCCTTCCCTGTCAACACCATATATTTT	CASSPFPVNTIYF
TRBV5-1	TRBJ2-2	-	TRBD2	TGCGCCAGCAGGGGTAGCGGGATCGGGGAGCTGTTTTTT	CASRGSGIGELFF
TRBV5-6	TRBJ2-7	-	TRBD1	TGTGCCAGCAGCCCGAGGACAGGGTGGGGGTTGGAGCAGTACTTC	CASSPRTGWGLEQYF
TRBV11-2	TRBJ2-1	-	TRBD2	TGTGCCAGCACCACTAGCGGGGCCGTAGGAGGTGAGCAGTTCTTC	CASTTSGAVGGEQFF
TRBV6-5	TRBJ2-1	-	TRBD2	TGTGCCAGCAGGGAAGAAATAGCGGGAGCCGAGCAGTTCTTC	CASREEIAGAEQFF
TRBV5-5	TRBJ2-7	few	-	TGTGCCACCACCGACGGACTCTGGGGCGAGCAGTACTTC	CATTDGLWGEQYF
TRBV23-1	TRBJ2-5	-	-	TGCGCCAGCAGTCTCCAAGAGACCCAGTACTTC	CASSLQETQYF
TRBV4-1	TRBJ1-2	-	-	TGCGCCAGCAGCCAAGAAGTTGGTGGCAGGGGTGAATATGGCTACACCTTC	CASSQEVGGRGEYGYTF
TRBV18	TRBJ2-6	few	-	TGTGCCAGCTCACTCGGAGCTGGGGCCAACGTCCTGACTTTC	CASSLGAGANVLTF
TRBV5-1	TRBJ2-7	-	TRBD2	TGCGCCAGCAGCCTTTCGAGACTAGCGGGCCTGCTCTTC	CASSLSRLAGLLF
TRBV5-1	TRBJ2-1	-	TRBD2	TGCGCCAGCAGCTTGACAGGCACCGGGACTAGCCCCTACAATGAGCAGTTCTTC	CASSLTGTGTSPYNEQFF
TRBV29-1	TRBJ1-1	-	-	TGCAGCGTTGGGCAGGGAATCACTGAAGCTTTCTTT	CSVGQGITEAFF
TRBV7-2	TRBJ2-3	-	-	TGTGCCAGCAGCTTAGATAGGCGGCCCGTCGATACGCAGTATTTT	CASSLDRRPVDTQYF
TRBV5-1	TRBJ1-1	-	-	TGCGCCAGCAGCTTAGGGCCAGCGAACACTGAAGCTTTCTTT	CASSLGPANTEAFF
TRBV2	TRBJ2-1	-	TRBD2	TGTGCCAGCAGTGGTGGGACTAGCGGTTTCGAAGAGCAGTTCTTC	CASSGGTSGFEEQFF
TRBV5-6	TRBJ1-2	-	-	TGTGCCAGCAGCTGGGGGAAGAGTGGCTACACCTTC	CASSWGKSGYTF
TRBV30	TRBJ1-1	-	-	TGTGCCTGGAGTGATGGGGGGAAATATATCGCTGAAGCTTTCTTT	CAWSDGGKYIAEAFF
TRBV7-9	TRBJ2-1	many	TRBD2	TGTGCCAGCAGCTTAGTAGCGGGCTTGGGAGAGCAGTTCTTC	CASSLVAGLGEQFF
TRBV2	TRBJ2-5	-	TRBD1	TGTGCCAGCAGCGAGGGACAGGCCCTAGGGAAGACCCAGTACTTC	CASSEGQALGKTQYF
TRBV2	TRBJ2-1	-	-	TGTGCCAGCAGAGGGGGGGGCAGTCTTTACAATGAGCAGTTCTTC	CASRGGGSLYNEQFF